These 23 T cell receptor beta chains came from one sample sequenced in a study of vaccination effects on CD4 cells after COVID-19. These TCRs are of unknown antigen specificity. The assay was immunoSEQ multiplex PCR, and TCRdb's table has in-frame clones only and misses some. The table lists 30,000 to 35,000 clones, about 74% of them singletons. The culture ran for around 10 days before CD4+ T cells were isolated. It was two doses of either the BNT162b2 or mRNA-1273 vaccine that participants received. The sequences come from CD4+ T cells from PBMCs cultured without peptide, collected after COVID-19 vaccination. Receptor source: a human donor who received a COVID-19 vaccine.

The CDR3 here is CASSLHLPTNEKLFF. The CDR3 DNA reads TGTGCCAGCAGCCTCCACCTCCCAACTAATGAAAAACTGTTTTTT. This chain connects TRBV6-5 to TRBJ1-4; D ambiguous. Germline V CDR1 and CDR2: MNHEY, SVGAGI. This CDR3 contains 15 residues. Trimming took 6 bases from V and 0 from J, leaving 11 bases between them.

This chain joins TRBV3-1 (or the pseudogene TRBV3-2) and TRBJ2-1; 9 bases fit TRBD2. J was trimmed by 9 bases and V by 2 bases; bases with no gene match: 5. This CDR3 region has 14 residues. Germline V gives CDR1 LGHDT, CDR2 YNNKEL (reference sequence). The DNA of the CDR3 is TGTGCCAGCAGCCAAAGGACTAGCGCGACTGAGCAGTTCTTC. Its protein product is CASSQRTSATEQFF.

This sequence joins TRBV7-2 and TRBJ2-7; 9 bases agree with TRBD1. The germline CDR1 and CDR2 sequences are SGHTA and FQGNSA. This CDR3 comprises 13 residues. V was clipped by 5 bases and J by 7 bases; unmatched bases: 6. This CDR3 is CASSPGTGREQYF. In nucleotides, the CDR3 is TGTGCCAGCAGCCCCGGGACAGGGAGGGAGCAGTACTTC.

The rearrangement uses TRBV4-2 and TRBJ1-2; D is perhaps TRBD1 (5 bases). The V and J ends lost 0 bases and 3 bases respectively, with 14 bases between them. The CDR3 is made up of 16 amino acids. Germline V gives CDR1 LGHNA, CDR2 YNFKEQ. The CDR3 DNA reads TGTGCCAGCAGCCAAGATGCAGGGAGTCCTTACTATGGCTACACCTTC. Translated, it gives CASSQDAGSPYYGYTF.

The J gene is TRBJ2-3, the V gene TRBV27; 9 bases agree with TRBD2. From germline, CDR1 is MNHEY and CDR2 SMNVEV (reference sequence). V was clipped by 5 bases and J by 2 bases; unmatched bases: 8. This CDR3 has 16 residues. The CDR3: CASSTAAGGFTDTQYF. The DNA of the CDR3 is TGTGCCAGCAGTACCGCAGCGGGGGGCTTCACAGATACGCAGTATTTT.

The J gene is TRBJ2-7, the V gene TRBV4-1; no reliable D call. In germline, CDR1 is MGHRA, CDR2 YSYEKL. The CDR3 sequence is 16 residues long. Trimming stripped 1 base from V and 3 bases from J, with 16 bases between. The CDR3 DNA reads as TGCGCCAGCAGCCAAGTGCCAAGAGGTGTAGACTACGAGCAGTACTTC. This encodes CASSQVPRGVDYEQYF.

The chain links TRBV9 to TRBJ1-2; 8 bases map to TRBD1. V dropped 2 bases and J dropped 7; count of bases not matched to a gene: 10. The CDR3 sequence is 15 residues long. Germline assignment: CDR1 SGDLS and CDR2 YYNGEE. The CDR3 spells CASSVGPGGGFGYTF. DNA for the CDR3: TGTGCCAGCAGCGTGGGGCCAGGGGGCGGTTTTGGCTACACCTTC.

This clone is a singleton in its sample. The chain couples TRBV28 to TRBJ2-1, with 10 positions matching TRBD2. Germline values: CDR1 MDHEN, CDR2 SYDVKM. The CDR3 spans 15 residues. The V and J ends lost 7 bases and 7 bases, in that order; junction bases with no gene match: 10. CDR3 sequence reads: CASTAPAGGRNEQFF. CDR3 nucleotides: TGTGCCAGCACCGCCCCAGCGGGAGGGAGGAATGAGCAGTTCTTC.

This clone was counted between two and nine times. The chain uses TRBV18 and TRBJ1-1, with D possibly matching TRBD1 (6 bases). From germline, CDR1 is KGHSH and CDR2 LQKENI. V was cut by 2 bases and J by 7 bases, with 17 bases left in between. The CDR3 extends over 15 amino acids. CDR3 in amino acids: CASSPFSQRGGEAFF. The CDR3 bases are TGTGCCAGCTCACCATTTTCCCAGAGGGGGGGTGAAGCTTTCTTT.

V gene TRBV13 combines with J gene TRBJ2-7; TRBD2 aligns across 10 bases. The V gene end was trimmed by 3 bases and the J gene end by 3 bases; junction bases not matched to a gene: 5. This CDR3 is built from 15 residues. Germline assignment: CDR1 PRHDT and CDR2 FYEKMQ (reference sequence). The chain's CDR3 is CASSFRTSGIYEQYF. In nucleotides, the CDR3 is TGTGCCAGCAGCTTTCGAACTAGCGGGATCTACGAGCAGTACTTC.

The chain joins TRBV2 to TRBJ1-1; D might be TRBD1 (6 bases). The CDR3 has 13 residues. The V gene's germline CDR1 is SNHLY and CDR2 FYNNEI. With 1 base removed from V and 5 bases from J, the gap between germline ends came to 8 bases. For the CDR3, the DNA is TGTGCCAGCAGTGAAGACACAGGGACTGAAGCTTTCTTT. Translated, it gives CASSEDTGTEAFF.

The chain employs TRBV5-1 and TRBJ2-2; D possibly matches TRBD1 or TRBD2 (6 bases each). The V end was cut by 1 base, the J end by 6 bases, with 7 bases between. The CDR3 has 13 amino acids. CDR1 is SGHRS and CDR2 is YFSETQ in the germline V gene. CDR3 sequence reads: CASSLRGAGELFF. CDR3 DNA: TGCGCCAGCAGCTTGAGGGGGGCCGGGGAGCTGTTTTTT.

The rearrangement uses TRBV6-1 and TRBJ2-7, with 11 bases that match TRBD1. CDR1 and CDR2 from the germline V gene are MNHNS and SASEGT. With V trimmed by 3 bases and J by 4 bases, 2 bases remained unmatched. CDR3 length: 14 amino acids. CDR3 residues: CASSEDRGRYEQYF. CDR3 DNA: TGTGCCAGCAGTGAGGACAGGGGGCGATACGAGCAGTACTTC.

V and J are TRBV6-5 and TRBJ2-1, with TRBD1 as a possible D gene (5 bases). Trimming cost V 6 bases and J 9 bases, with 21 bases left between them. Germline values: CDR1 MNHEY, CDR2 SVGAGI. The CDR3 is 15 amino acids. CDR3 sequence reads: CASSPDIIPPSEQFF. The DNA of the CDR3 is TGTGCCAGCAGCCCGGACATCATCCCCCCCTCTGAGCAGTTCTTC.

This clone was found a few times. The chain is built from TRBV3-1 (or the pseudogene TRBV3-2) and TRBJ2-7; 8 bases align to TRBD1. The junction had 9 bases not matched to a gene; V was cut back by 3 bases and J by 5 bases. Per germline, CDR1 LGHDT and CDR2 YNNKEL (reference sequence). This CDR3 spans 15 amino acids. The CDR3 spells CASSHRQGSKHEQYF. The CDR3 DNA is TGTGCCAGCAGCCATAGACAGGGGAGTAAGCACGAGCAGTACTTC.

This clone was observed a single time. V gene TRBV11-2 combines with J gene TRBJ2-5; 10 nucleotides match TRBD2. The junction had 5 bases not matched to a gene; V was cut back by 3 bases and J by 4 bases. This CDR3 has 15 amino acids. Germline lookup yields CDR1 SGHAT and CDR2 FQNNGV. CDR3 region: CASSFLAGVGETQYF. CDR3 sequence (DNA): TGTGCCAGCAGCTTCCTAGCGGGAGTGGGAGAGACCCAGTACTTC.

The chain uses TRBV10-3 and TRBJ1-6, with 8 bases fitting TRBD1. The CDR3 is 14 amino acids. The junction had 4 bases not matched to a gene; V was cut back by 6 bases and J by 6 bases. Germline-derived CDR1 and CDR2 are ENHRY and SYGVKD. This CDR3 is CAIRRTGTNSPLHF. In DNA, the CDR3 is TGTGCCATCAGGAGGACAGGGACTAATTCACCCCTCCACTTT.

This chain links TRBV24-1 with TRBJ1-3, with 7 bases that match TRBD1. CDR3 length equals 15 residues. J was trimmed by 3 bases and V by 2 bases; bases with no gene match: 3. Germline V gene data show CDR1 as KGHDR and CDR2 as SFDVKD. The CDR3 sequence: CATSDSRQGGNTIYF. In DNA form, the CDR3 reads TGTGCCACCAGTGATTCCCGACAGGGTGGAAACACCATATATTTT.

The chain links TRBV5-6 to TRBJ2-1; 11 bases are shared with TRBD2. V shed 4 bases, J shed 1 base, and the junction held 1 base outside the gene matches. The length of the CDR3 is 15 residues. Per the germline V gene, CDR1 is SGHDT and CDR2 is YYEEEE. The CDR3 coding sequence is TGTGCCAGCAGCCGACTAGCGGGGTCCTACAATGAGCAGTTCTTC. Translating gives CASSRLAGSYNEQFF.

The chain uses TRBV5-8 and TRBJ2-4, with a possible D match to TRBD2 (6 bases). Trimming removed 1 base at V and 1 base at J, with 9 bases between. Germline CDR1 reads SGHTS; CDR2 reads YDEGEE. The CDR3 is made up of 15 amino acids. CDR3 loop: CASSLRLAAKNIQYF. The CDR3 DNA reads TGTGCCAGCAGCTTGCGGCTAGCGGCCAAAAACATTCAGTACTTC.

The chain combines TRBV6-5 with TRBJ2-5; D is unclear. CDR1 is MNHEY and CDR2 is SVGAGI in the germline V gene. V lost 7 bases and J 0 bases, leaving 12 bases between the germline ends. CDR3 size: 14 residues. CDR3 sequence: CASTNGWHQETQYF. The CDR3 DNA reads TGTGCCAGCACAAACGGGTGGCACCAAGAGACCCAGTACTTC.

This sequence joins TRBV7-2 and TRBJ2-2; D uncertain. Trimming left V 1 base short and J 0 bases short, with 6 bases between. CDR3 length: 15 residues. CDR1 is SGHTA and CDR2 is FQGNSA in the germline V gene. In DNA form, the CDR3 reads TGTGCCAGCAGCTTAGGACCAGCGAACACCGGGGAGCTGTTTTTT. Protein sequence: CASSLGPANTGELFF.

CDR3 nucleotide sequence: TGCAGTGCTAGTGGTACTAGCGGGAGGATGAGTGAGCAGTTCTTC. Amino acids: CSASGTSGRMSEQFF. V is TRBV20-1 and J is TRBJ2-1; 12 nucleotides match TRBD2. CDR3 length: 15 amino acids. V shed 3 bases and J 9 bases; nucleotides not matched to a gene: 9. Germline V gene lookup returns CDR1 DFQATT and CDR2 SNEGSKA (reference sequence).